This T cell receptor beta chain stems from a study of T-cell reconstitution after alpha-beta-depleted transplantation in children. Germline CDR1 SGHDT, CDR2 YYEEEE. The V and J ends lost 3 bases and 4 bases respectively, with 17 bases between them. CDR3 length: 15 amino acids. Preparation of the TCRbeta library was carried out with unique molecular identifiers. Each CDR3 protein is one row after TCRdb ran MiXCR on the PCR reads. The data contain nearly 550,000 distinct CDR3 sequences, about 18% of them seen just once; the ten biggest clones take up about 3.1%. This clonotype was seen a handful of times.

The sample was PBMCs from the stem cell graft donor, taken from the stem cell graft. The chain joins TRBV5-6 to TRBJ2-7; possibly TRBD1 for D (5 bases). This receptor was identified in a human donor who donated a stem cell graft to a child with acute lymphoblastic leukemia. CDR3 residues: CASSYSADIPYEQYF. Written as DNA, the CDR3 is TGTGCCAGCAGCTACTCGGCGGACATACCGTACGAGCAGTACTTC.